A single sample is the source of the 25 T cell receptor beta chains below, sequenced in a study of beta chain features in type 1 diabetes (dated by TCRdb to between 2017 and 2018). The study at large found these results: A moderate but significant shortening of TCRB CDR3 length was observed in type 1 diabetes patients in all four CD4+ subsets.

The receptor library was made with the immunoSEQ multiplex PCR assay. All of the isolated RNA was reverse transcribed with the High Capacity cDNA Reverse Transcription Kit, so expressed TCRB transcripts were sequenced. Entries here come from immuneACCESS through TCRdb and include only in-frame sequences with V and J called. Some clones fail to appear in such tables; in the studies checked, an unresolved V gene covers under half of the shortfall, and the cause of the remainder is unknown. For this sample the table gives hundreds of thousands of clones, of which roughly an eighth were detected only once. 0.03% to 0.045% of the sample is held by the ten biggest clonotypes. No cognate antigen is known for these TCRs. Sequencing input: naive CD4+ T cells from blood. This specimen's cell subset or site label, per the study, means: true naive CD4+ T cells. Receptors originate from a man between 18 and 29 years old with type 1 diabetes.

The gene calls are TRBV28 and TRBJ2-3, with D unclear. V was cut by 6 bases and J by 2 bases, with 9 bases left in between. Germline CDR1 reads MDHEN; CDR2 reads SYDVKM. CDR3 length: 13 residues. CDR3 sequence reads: CASRTPVTDTQYF. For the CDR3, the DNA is TGTGCCAGCAGAACCCCTGTCACAGATACGCAGTATTTT.

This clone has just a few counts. As DNA, the CDR3 is TGTGCCAGCTCACCGGGGGCTTCGGAGCAGTTCTTC. Protein: CASSPGASEQFF. The rearrangement links TRBV18 to TRBJ2-1; TRBD1 might be the D (6 bases). Trimming stripped 3 bases from V and 10 bases from J, with 10 bases between. This CDR3 is 12 amino acids long. Per germline, CDR1 KGHSH and CDR2 LQKENI.

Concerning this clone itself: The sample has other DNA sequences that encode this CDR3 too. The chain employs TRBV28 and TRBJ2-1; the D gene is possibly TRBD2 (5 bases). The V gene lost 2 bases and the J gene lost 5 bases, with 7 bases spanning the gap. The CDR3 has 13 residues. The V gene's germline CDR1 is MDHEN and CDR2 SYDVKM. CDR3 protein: CASSLRGNNEQFF. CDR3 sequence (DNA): TGTGCCAGCAGTTTAAGAGGGAACAATGAGCAGTTCTTC.

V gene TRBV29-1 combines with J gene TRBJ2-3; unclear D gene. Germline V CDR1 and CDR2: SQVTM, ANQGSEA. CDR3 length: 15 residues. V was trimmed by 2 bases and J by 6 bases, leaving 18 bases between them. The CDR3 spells CSVENGQALPDTQYF. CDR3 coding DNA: TGCAGCGTTGAAAATGGGCAGGCTCTCCCGGATACGCAGTATTTT.

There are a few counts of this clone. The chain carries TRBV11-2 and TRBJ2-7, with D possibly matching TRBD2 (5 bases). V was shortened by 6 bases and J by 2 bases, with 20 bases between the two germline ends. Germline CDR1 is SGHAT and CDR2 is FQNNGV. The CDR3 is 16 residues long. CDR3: CASRRVGQKHAYEQYF. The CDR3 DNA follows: TGTGCCAGCAGGCGGGTGGGCCAAAAACACGCCTACGAGCAGTACTTC.

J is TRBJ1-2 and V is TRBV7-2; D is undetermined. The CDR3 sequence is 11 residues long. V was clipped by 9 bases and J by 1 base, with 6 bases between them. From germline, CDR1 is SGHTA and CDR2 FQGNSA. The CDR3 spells CASSVNYGYTF. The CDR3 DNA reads TGTGCCAGTTCGGTTAACTATGGCTACACCTTC.

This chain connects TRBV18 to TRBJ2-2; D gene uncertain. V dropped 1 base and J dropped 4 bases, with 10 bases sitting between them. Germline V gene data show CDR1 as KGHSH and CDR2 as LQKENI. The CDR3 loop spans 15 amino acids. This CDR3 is CASSPQPGRTGELFF. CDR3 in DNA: TGTGCCAGCTCACCACAGCCGGGTCGCACCGGGGAGCTGTTTTTT. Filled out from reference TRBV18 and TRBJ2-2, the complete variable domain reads NAGVMQNPRHLVRRRGQEARLRCSPMKGHSHVYWYRQLPEEGLKFMVYLQKENIIDESGMPKERFSAEFPKEGPSILRIQQVVRGDSAAYFCASSPQPGRTGELFFGEGSRLTVL.

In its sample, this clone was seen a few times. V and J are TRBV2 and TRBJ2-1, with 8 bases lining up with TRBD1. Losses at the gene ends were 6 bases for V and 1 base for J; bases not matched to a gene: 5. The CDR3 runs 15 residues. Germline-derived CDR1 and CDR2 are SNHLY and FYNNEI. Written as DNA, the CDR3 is TGTGCCAGCAGCCAGGGGGCCGGGTCCTACAATGAGCAGTTCTTC. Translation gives CASSQGAGSYNEQFF.

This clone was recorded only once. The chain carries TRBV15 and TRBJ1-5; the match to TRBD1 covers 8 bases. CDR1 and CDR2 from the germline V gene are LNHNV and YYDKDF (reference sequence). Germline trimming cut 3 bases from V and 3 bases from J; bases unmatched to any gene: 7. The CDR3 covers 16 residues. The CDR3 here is CATSSPGTGNNQPQHF. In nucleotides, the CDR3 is TGTGCCACCAGCAGCCCCGGGACAGGTAACAATCAGCCCCAGCATTTT.

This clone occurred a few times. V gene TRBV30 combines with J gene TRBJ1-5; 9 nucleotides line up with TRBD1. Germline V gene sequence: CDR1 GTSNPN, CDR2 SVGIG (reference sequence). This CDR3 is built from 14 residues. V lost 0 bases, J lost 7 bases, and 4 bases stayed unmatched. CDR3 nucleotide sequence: TGTGCCTGGAGTGTACAGGGGACAGGGCAGCCCCAGCATTTT. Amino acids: CAWSVQGTGQPQHF.

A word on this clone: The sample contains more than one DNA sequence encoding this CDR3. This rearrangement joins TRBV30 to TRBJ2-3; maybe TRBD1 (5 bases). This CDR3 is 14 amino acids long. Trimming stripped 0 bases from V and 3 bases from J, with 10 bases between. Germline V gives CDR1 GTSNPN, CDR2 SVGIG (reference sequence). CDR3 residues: CAWSVGQGTDTQYF. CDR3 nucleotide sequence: TGTGCCTGGAGTGTAGGCCAGGGTACAGATACGCAGTATTTT.

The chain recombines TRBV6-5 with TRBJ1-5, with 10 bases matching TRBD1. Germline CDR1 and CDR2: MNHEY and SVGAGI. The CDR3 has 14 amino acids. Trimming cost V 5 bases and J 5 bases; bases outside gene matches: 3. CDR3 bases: TGTGCCAGCAGTCAGGACAGGGGGGATCAGCCCCAGCATTTT. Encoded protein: CASSQDRGDQPQHF.

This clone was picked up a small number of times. The CDR3 DNA follows: TGTGCCTGGAGAGCCGGGACAGGTTCTTACAATGAGCAGTTCTTC. Translating it yields CAWRAGTGSYNEQFF. The chain carries TRBV30 and TRBJ2-1, with TRBD1 matching 8 bases. The germline CDR1 and CDR2 sequences are GTSNPN and SVGIG (reference sequence). The J segment lost 4 bases and the V segment lost 3 bases, leaving 8 bases of the junction unmatched. The CDR3 has 15 residues. Full variable domain (missing parts from reference TRBV30 and TRBJ2-1): SQTIHQWPATLVQPVGSPLSLECTVEGTSNPNLYWYRQAAGRGLQLLFYSVGIGQISSEVPQNLSASRPQDRQFILSSKKLLLSDSGFYLCAWRAGTGSYNEQFFGPGTRLTVL.

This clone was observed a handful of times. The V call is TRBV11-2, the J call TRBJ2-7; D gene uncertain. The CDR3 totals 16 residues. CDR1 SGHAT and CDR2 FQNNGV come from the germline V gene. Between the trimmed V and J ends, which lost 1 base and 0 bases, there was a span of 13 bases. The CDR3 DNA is TGTGCCAGCAGCTTAGTGAGTAGCAGACTCTCCTACGAGCAGTACTTC. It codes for CASSLVSSRLSYEQYF.

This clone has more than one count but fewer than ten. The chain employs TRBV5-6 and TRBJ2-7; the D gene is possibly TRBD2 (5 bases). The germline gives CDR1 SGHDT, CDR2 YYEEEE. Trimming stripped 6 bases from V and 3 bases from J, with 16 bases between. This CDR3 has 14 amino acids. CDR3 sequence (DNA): TGTGCCAGCAAGGAGGCTTCCCTCAGCTACGAGCAGTACTTC. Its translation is CASKEASLSYEQYF.

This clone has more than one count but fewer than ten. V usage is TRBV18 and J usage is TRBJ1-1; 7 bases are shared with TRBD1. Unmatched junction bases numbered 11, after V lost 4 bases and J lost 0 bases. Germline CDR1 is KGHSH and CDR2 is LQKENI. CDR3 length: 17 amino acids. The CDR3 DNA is TGTGCCAGCTCACTTCCCGACAGGGACGGGATGAACACTGAAGCTTTCTTT. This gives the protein CASSLPDRDGMNTEAFF.

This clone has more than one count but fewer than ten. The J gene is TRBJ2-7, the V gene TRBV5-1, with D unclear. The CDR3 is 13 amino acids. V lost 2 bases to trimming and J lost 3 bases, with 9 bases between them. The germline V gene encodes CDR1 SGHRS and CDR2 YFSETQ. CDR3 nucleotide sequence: TGCGCCAGCAGCTTTGGGGATGACTACGAGCAGTACTTC. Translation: CASSFGDDYEQYF.

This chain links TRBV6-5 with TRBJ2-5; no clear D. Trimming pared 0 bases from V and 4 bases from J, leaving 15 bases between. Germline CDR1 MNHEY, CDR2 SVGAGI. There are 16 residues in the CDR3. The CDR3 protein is CASSYSTSELGETQYF. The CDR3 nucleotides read TGTGCCAGCAGTTACTCGACATCCGAACTGGGAGAGACCCAGTACTTC.

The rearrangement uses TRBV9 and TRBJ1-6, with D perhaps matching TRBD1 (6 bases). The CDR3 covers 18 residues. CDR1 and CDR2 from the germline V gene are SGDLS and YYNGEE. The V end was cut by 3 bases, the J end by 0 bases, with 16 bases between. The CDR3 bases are TGTGCCAGCAGCGGTGGGGACACCCCGAGCTCCTATAATTCACCCCTCCACTTT. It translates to CASSGGDTPSSYNSPLHF.

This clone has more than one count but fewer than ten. The CDR3 sequence is CATSREGGQYTQYF. The CDR3 DNA sequence: TGTGCCACCAGCAGAGAGGGGGGACAGTATACGCAGTATTTT. The chain has TRBV15 and TRBJ2-3; TRBD1 is a possible D gene (7 bases). The V end lost 0 bases, the J end lost 7 bases, and 11 bases lay between the germline ends. The CDR3 contains 14 residues. Per the germline V gene, CDR1 is LNHNV and CDR2 is YYDKDF (reference sequence).

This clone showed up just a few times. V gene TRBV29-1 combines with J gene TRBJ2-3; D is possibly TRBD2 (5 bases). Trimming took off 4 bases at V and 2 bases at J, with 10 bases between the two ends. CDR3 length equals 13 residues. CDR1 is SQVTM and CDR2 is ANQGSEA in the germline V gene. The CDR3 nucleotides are TGCAGCGTTGCACTAGACGACACAGATACGCAGTATTTT. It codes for CSVALDDTDTQYF.

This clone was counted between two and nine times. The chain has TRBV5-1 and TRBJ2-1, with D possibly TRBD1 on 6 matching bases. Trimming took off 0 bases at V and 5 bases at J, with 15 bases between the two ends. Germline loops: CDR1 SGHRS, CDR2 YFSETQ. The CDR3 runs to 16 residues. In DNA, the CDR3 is TGCGCCAGCAGCTTGGCTAGGGGGAGAGGGAACAATGAGCAGTTCTTC. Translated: CASSLARGRGNNEQFF.

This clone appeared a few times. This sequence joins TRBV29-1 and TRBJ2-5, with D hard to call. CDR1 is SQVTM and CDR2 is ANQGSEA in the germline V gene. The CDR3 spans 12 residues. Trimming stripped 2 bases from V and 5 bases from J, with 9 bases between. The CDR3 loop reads CSVEPPGETQYF. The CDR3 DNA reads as TGCAGCGTTGAACCACCCGGGGAGACCCAGTACTTC.

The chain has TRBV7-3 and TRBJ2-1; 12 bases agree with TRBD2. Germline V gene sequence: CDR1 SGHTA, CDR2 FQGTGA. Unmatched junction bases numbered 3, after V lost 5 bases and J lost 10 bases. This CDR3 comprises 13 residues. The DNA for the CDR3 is TGTGCCAGCAGCATCGGGACTAGCGGGGAGCAGTTCTTC. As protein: CASSIGTSGEQFF.

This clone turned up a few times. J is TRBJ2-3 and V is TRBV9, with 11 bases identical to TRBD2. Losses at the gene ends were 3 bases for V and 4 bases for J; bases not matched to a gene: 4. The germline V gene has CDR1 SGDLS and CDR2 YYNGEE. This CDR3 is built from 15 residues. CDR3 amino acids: CASSGLAGSADTQYF. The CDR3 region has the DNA TGTGCCAGCAGCGGACTAGCGGGATCCGCAGATACGCAGTATTTT.